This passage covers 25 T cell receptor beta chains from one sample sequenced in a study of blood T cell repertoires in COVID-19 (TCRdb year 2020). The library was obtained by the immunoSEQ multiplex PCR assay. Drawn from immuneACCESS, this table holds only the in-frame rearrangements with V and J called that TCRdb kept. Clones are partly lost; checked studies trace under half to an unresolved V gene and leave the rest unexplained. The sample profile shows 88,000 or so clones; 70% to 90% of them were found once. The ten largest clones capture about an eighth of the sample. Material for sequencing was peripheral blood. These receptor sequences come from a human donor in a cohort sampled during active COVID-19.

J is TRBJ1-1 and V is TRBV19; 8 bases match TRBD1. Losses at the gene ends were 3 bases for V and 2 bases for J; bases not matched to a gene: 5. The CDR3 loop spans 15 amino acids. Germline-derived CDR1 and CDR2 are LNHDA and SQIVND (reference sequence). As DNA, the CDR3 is TGTGCCAGTAGTATCGGGACAGGTCCCAACACTGAAGCTTTCTTT. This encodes CASSIGTGPNTEAFF. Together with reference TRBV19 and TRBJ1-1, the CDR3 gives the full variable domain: DGGITQSPKYLFRKEGQNVTLSCEQNLNHDAMYWYRQDPGQGLRLIYYSQIVNDFQKGDIAEGYSVSREKKESFPLTVTSAQKNPTAFYLCASSIGTGPNTEAFFGQGTRLTVV.

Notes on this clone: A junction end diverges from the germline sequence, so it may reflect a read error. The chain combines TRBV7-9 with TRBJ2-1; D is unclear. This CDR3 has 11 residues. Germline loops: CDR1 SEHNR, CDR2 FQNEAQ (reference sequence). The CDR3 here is CASSLAGERFF. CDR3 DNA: TGTGCCAGCAGCTTAGCCGGTGAGCGGTTCTTC.

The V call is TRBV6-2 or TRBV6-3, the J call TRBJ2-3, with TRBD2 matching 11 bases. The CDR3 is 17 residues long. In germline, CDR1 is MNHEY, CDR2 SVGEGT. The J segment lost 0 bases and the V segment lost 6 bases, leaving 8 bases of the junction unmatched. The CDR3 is CASSLLSSGGSTDTQYF. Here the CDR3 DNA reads TGTGCCAGCAGCCTACTCTCTAGCGGGGGGAGCACAGATACGCAGTATTTT.

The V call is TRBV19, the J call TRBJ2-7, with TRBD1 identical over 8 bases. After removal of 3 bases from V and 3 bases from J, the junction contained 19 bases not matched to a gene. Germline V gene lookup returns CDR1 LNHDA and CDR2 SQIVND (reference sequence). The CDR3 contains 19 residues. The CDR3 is CASSMGAGQGDPGVYEQYF. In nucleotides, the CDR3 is TGTGCCAGTAGTATGGGCGCTGGACAGGGTGACCCAGGGGTCTACGAGCAGTACTTC.

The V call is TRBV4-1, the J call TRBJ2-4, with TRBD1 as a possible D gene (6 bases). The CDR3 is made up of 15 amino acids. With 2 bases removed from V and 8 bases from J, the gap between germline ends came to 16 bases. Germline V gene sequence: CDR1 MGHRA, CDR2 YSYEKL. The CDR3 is CASSQKQGVLDIQYF. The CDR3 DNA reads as TGCGCCAGCAGCCAAAAACAGGGAGTATTGGACATTCAGTACTTC.

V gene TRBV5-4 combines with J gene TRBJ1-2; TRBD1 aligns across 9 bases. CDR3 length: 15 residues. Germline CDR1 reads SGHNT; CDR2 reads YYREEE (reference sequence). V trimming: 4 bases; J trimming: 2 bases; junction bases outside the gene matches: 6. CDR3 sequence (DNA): TGTGCCAGCAGCCGTCCCGGGACAGGGAACTATGGCTACACCTTC. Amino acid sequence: CASSRPGTGNYGYTF.

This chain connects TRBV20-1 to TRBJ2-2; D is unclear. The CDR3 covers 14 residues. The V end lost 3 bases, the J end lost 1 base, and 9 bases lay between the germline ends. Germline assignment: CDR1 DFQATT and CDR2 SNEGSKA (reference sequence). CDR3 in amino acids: CSASRILNTGELFF. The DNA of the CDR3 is TGCAGTGCTAGTAGAATACTGAACACCGGGGAGCTGTTTTTT.

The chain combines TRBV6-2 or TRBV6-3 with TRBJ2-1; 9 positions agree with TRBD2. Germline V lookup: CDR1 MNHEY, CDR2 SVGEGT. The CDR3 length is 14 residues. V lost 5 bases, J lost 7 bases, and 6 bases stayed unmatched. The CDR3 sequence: CASSQSSGVNEQFF. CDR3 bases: TGTGCCAGCAGTCAATCTAGCGGGGTAAATGAGCAGTTCTTC.

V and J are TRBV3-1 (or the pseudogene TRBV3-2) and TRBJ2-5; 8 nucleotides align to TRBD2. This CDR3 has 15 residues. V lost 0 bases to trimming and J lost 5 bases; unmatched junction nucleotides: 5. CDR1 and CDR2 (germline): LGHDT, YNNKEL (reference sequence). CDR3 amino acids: CASSQDAGGGETQYF. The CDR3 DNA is TGTGCCAGCAGCCAAGATGCGGGGGGTGGCGAGACCCAGTACTTC.

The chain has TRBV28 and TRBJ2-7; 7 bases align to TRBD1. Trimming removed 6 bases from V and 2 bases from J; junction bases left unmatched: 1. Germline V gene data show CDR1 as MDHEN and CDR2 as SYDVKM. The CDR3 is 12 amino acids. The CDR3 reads CASSDRAYEQYF. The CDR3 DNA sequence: TGTGCCAGCAGCGACAGGGCCTACGAGCAGTACTTC.

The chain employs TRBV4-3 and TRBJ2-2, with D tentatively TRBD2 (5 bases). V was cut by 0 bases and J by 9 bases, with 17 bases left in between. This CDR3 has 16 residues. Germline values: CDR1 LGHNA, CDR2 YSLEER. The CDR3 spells CASSQDRSGNSRELFF. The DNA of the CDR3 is TGCGCCAGCAGCCAAGATAGATCGGGGAATAGTAGGGAGCTGTTTTTT.

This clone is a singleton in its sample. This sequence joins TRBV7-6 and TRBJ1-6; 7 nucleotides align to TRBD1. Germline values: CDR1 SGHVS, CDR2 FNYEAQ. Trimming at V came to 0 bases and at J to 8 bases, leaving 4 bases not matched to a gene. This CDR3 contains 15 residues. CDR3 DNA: TGTGCCAGCAGCTTAGCCGCCGGGACAGATTCACCCCTCCACTTT. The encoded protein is CASSLAAGTDSPLHF.

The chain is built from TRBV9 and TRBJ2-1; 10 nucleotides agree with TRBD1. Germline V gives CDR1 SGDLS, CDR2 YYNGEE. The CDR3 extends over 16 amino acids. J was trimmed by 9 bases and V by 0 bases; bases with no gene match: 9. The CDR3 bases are TGTGCCAGCAGCGTAGCCCCCCCGGGACAGGGGACTGAGCAGTTCTTC. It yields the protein CASSVAPPGQGTEQFF.

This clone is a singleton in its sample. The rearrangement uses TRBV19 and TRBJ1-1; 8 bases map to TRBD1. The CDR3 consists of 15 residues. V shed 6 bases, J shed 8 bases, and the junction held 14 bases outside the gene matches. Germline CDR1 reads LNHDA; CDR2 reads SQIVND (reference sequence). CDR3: CASSRGQGRSTEAFF. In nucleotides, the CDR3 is TGTGCCAGTAGCCGCGGACAGGGACGCTCCACAGAAGCTTTCTTT. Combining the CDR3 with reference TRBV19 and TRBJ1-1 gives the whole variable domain DGGITQSPKYLFRKEGQNVTLSCEQNLNHDAMYWYRQDPGQGLRLIYYSQIVNDFQKGDIAEGYSVSREKKESFPLTVTSAQKNPTAFYLCASSRGQGRSTEAFFGQGTRLTVV.

The CDR3 sequence: CATSEGTGYNIQYF. CDR3 bases: TGTGCCACCAGTGAAGGGACAGGGTATAACATTCAGTACTTC. The gene calls are TRBV24-1 and TRBJ2-4; 9 positions match TRBD1. The CDR3 consists of 14 residues. Germline assignment: CDR1 KGHDR and CDR2 SFDVKD. The trim removed 4 bases at V and 7 bases at J, leaving 4 bases unmatched.

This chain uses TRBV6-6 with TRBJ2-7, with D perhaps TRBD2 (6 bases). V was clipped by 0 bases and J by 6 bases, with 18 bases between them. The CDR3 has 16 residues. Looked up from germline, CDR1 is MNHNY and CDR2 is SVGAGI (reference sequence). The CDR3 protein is CASSYSAGRNGGEQYF. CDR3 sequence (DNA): TGTGCCAGCAGTTACTCTGCGGGGAGGAATGGAGGCGAGCAGTACTTC.

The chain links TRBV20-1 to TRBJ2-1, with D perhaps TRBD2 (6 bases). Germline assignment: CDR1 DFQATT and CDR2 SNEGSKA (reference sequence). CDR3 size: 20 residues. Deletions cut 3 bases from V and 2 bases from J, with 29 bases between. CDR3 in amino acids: CSASILGPHPGGGTYNEQFF. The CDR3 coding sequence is TGCAGTGCTAGTATTCTAGGGCCCCACCCTGGGGGAGGCACCTACAATGAGCAGTTCTTC.

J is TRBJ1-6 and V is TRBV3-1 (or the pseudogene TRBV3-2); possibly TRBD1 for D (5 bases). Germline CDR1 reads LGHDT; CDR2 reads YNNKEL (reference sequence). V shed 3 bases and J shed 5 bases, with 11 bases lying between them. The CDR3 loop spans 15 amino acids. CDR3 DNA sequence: TGTGCCAGCAGCCACGCCAGACAGAATAATTCACCCCTCCACTTT. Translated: CASSHARQNNSPLHF.

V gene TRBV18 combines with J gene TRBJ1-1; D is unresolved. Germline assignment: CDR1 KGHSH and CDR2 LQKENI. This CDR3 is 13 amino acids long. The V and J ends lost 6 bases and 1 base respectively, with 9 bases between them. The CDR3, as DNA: TGTGCCAGCTCGCAACAGAAGAACACTGAAGCTTTCTTT. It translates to CASSQQKNTEAFF.

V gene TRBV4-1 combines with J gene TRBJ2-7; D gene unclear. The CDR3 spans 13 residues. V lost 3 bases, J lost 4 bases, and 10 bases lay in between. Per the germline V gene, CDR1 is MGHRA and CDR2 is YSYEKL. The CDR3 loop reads CASSQERAYEQYF. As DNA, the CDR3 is TGCGCCAGCAGCCAGGAACGAGCGTACGAGCAGTACTTC.

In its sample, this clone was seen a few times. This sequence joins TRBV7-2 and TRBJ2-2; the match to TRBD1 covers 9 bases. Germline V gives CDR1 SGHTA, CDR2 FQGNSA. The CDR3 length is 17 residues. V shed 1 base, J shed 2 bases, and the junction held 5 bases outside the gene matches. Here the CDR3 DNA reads TGTGCCAGCAGCTTAGTCGGGACAGGGCCCAACACCGGGGAGCTGTTTTTT. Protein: CASSLVGTGPNTGELFF.

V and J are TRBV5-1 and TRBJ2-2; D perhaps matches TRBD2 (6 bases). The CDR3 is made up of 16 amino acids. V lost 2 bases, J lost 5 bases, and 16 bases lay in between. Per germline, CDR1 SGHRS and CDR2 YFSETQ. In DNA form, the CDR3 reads TGCGCCAGCAGCTTAACGGGAGAGGCGCGAACCGGGGAGCTGTTTTTT. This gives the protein CASSLTGEARTGELFF. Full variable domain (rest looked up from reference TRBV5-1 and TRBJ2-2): KAGVTQTPRYLIKTRGQQVTLSCSPISGHRSVSWYQQTPGQGLQFLFEYFSETQRNKGNFPGRFSGRQFSNSRSEMNVSTLELGDSALYLCASSLTGEARTGELFFGEGSRLTVL.

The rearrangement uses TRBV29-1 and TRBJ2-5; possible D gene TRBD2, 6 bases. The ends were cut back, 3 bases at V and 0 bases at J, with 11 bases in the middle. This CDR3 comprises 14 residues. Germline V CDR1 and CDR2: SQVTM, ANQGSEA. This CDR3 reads CSVDRGLYQETQYF. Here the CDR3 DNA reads TGCAGCGTTGACAGAGGACTATACCAAGAGACCCAGTACTTC.

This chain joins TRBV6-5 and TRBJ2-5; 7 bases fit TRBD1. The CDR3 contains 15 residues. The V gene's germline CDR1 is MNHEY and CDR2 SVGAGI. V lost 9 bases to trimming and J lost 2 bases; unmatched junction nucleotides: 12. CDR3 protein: CASSLLRDSQETQYF. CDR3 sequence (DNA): TGTGCCAGTTCCTTACTCCGGGACAGTCAAGAGACCCAGTACTTC.

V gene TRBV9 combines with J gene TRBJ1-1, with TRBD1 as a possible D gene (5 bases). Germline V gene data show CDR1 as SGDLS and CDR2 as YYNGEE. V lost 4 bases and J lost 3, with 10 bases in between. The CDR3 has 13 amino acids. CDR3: CASSPIRDTEAFF. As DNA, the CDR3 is TGTGCCAGCAGCCCCATCAGGGACACTGAAGCTTTCTTT.